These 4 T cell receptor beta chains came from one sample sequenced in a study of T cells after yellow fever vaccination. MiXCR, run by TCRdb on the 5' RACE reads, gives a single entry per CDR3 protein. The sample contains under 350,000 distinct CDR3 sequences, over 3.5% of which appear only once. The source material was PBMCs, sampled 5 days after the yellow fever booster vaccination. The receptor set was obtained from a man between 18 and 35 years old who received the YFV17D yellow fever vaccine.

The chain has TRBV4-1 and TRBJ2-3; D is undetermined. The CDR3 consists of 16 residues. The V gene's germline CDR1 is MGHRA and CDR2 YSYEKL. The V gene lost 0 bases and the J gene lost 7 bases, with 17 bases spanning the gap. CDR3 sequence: CASSQDLAEFGYTQYF. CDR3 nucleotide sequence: TGCGCCAGCAGCCAAGATCTGGCGGAGTTCGGGTATACGCAGTATTTT.

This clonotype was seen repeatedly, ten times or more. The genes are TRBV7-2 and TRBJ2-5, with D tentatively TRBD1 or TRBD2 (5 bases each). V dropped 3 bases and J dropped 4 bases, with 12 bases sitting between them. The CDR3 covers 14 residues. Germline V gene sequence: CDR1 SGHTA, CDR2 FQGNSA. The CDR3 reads CASSFGGVRETQYF. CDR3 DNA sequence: TGTGCCAGCAGCTTTGGGGGAGTCAGAGAGACCCAGTACTTC.

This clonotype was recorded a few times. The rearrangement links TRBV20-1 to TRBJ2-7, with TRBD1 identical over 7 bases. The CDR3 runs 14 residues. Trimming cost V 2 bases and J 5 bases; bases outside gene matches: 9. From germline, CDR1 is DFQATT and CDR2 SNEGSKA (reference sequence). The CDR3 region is CSARTNRGLDEQYV. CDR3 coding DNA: TGCAGTGCTAGAACGAACAGGGGCCTGGACGAGCAGTACGTC.

The CDR3 is CASSLRSTGYFRETQYF. The CDR3, as DNA: TGCGCCAGCAGCCTGCGGTCGACAGGGTATTTCCGCGAGACCCAGTACTTC. V gene TRBV5-1 combines with J gene TRBJ2-5; TRBD1 matches at 7 bases. This CDR3 has 17 residues. Germline CDR1 SGHRS, CDR2 YFSETQ. The V segment lost 4 bases and the J segment 5 bases; nucleotides outside the gene matches: 17.